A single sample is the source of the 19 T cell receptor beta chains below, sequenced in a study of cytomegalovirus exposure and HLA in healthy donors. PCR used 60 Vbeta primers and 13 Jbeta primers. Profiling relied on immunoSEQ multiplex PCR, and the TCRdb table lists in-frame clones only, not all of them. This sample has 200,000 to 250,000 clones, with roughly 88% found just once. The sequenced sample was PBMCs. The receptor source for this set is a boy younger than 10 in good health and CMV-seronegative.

DNA of the CDR3: TGTGCCAGCACTCGAACGACAGGGTGGGATGGCTACACCTTC. Its protein is CASTRTTGWDGYTF. The V gene is TRBV5-4, the J gene TRBJ1-2, with 7 bases lining up with TRBD1. Per germline, CDR1 SGHNT and CDR2 YYREEE (reference sequence). This CDR3 spans 14 amino acids. With V trimmed by 6 bases and J by 6 bases, 11 bases remained unmatched.

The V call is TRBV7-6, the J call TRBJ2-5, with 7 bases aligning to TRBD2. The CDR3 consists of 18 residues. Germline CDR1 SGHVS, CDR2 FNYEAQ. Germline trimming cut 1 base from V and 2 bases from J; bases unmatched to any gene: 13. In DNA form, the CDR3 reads TGTGCCAGCAGCTTAGTTAGGCTTGGTCGGACTAGACAAGAGACCCAGTACTTC. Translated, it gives CASSLVRLGRTRQETQYF. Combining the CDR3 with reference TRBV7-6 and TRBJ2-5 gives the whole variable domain GAGVSQSPRYKVTKRGQDVALRCDPISGHVSLYWYRQALGQGPEFLTYFNYEAQQDKSGLPNDRFSAERPEGSISTLTIQRTEQRDSAMYRCASSLVRLGRTRQETQYFGPGTRLLVL.

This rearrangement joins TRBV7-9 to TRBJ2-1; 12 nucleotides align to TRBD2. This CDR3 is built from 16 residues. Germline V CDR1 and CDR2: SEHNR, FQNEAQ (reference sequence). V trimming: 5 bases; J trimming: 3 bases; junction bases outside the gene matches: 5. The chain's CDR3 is CASSAGLAGHYNEQFF. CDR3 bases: TGTGCCAGCAGCGCCGGACTAGCGGGACACTACAATGAGCAGTTCTTC.

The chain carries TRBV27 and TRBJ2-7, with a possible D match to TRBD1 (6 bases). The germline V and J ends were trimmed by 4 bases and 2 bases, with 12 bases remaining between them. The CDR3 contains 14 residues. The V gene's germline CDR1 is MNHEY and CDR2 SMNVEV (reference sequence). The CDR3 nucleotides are TGTGCCAGCAGTTCCCGGGACAAACCCTACGAGCAGTACTTC. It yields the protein CASSSRDKPYEQYF.

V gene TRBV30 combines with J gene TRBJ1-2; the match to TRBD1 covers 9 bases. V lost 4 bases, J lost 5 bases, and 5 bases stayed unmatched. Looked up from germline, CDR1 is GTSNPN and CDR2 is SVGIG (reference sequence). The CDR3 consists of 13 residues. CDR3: CAWIRGTGYGYTF. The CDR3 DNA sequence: TGTGCCTGGATCCGGGGGACAGGGTATGGCTACACCTTC.

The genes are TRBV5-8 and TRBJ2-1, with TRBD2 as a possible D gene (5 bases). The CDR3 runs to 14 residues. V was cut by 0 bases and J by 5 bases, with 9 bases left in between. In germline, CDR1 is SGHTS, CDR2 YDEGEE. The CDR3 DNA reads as TGTGCCAGCAGCTTGGCCGGGATCCACAATGAGCAGTTCTTC. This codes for CASSLAGIHNEQFF.

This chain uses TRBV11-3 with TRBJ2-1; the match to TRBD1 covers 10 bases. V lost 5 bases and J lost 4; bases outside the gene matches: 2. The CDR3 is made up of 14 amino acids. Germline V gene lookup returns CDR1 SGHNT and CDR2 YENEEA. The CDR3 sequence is CASSEGQGYNEQFF. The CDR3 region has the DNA TGTGCCAGCAGCGAGGGACAGGGGTACAATGAGCAGTTCTTC.

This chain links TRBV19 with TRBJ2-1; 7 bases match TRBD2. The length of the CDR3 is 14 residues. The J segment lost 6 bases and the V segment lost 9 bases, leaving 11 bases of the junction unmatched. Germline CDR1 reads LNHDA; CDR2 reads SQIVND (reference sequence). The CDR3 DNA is TGTGCCAGCTCTTTGTGGGAGGGCGTCAATGAGCAGTTCTTC. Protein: CASSLWEGVNEQFF.

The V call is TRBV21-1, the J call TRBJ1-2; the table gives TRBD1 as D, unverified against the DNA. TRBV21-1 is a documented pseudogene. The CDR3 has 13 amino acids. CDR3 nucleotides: TGTGCCAGCATCGGGACAGGCCCCTATGGCTACACCTTC. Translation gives CASIGTGPYGYTF.

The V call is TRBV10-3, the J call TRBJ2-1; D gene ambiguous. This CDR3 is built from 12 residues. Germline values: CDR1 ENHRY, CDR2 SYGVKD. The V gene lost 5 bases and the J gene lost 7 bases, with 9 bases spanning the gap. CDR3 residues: CAISSTRNEQFF. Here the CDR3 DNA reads TGTGCCATCAGTAGTACGCGGAATGAGCAGTTCTTC.

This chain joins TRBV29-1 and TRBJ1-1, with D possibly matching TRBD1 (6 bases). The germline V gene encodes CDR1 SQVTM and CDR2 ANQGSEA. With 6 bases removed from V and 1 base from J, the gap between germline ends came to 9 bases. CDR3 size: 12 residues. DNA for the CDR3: TGCAGCGTGGCGGACAGGAACACTGAAGCTTTCTTT. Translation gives CSVADRNTEAFF.

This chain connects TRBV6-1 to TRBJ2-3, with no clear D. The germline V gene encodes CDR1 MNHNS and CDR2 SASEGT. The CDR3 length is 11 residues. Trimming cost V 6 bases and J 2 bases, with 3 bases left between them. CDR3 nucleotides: TGTGCCAGCAGATACACAGATACGCAGTATTTT. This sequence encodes CASRYTDTQYF.

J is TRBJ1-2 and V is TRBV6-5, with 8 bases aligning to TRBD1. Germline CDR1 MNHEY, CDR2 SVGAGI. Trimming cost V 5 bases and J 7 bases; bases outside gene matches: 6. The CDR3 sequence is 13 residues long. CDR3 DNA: TGTGCCAGCAGTGGACAGGGAGGATCTGGCTACACCTTC. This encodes CASSGQGGSGYTF.

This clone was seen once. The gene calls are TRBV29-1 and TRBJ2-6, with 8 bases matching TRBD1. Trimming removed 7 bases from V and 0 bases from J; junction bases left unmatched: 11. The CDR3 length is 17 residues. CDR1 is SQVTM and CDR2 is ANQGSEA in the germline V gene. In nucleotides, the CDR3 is TGCAGCGCTACAGGGGGTGGGTTAGGCTCTGGGGCCAACGTCCTGACTTTC. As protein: CSATGGGLGSGANVLTF.

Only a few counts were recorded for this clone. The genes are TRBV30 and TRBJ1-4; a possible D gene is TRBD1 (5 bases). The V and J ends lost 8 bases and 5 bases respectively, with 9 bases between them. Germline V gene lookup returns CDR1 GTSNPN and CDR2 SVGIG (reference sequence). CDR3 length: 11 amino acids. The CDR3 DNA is TGTGCCGCTAACAGGAATGAAAAACTGTTTTTT. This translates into CAANRNEKLFF.

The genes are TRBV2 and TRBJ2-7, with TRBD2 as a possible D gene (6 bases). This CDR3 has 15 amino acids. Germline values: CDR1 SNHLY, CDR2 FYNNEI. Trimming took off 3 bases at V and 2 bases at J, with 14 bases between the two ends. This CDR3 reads CASSDQQGGAYEQYF. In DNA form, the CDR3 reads TGTGCCAGCAGTGATCAGCAGGGAGGCGCCTACGAGCAGTACTTC.

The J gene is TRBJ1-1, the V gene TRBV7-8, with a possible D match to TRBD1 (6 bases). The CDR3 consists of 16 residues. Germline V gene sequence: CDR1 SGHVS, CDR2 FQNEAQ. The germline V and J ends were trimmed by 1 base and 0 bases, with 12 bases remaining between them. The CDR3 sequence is CASSLEFGTLNTEAFF. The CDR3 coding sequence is TGTGCCAGCAGCTTAGAGTTTGGGACACTGAACACTGAAGCTTTCTTT.

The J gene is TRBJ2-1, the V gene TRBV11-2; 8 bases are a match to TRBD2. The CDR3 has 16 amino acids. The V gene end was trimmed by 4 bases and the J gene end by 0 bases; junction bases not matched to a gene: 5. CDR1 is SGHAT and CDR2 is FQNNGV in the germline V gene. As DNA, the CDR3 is TGTGCCAGCAGCTCCCAACTAGCGGTCTCCTACAATGAGCAGTTCTTC. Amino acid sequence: CASSSQLAVSYNEQFF.

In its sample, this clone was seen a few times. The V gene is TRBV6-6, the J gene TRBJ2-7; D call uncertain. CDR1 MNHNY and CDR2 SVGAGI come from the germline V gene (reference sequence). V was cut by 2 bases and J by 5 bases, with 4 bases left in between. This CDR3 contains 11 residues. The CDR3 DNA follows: TGTGCCAGCAGTTACACTAACGAGCAGTACTTC. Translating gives CASSYTNEQYF.